This T cell receptor beta chain was recorded in a study of T cells in Graves' hyperthyroidism and ophthalmopathy. RNA transcripts yielded amplified TCR beta CDR3 regions. A first-round RT-PCR of the TCR CDR3 used the HTBI primer set. One entry per CDR3 protein, called by TCRdb with MiXCR from the multiplex PCR reads. This sample yields approximately 400,000 distinct CDR3 sequences, of which about 13% are seen a single time; about 20% belongs to the top ten. At least ten counts were recorded for this clonotype. The sample was blood. The TCR originated in a man aged 25-45 years with Graves' hyperthyroidism that later progressed to Graves' ophthalmopathy.

CDR3 sequence reads: CASRWGGSYNEQFF. Written as DNA, the CDR3 is TGCGCCAGCAGATGGGGTGGCTCCTACAATGAGCAGTTCTTC. The V gene is TRBV5-1, the J gene TRBJ2-1; the D is unclear. The CDR3 is 14 amino acids. V shed 5 bases and J shed 0 bases, with 9 bases lying between them. Germline assignment: CDR1 SGHRS and CDR2 YFSETQ.